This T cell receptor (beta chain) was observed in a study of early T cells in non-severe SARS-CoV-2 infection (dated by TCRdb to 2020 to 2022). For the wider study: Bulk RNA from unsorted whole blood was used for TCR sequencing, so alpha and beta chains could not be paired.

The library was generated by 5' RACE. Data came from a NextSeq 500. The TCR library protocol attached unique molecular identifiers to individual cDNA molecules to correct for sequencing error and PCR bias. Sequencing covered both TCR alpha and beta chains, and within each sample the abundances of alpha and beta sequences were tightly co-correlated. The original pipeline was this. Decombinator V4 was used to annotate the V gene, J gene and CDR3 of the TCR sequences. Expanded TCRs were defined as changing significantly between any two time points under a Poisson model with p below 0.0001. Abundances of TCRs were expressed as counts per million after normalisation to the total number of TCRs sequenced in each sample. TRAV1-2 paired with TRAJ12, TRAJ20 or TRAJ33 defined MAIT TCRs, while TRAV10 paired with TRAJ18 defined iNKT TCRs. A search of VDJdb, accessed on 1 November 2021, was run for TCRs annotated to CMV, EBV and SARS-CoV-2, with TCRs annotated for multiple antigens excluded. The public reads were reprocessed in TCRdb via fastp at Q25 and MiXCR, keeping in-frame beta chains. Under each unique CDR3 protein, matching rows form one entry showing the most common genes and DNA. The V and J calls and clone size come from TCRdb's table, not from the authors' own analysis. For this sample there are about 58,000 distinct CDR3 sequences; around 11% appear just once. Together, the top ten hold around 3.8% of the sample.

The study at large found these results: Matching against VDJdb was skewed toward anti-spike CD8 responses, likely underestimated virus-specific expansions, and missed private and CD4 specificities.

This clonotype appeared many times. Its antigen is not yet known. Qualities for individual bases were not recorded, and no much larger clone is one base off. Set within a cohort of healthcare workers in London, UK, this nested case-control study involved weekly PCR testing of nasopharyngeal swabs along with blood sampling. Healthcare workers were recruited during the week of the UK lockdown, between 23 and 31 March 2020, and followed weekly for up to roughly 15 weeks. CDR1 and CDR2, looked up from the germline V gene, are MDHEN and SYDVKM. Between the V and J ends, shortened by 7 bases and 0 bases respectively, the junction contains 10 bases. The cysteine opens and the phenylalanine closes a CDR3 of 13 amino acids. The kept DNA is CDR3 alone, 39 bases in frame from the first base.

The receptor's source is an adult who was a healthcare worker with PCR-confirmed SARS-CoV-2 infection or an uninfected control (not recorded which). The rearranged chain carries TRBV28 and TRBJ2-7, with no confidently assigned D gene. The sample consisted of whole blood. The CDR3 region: CASMPGYSYEQYF. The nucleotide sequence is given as TGTGCCAGCATGCCGGGCTACTCCTACGAGCAGTACTTC.